This TCR beta chain comes out of a study of siplizumab effects on memory and regulatory T cells. Study-level points and caveats: Proliferating siplizumab-culture Treg suppressive function went unconfirmed.

Only in-frame clones appear in the TCRdb table, and some are missing; sequencing was by immunoSEQ multiplex PCR. Of about 64,000 clones listed, nearly 98% were seen once; the top ten hold 0.08% to 0.1%. V gave up 4 bases and J gave up 5 bases, with 8 bases separating them. The V gene's germline CDR1 is MNHNS and CDR2 SASEGT. The CDR3 loop spans 12 amino acids. A word on this clone: What it recognizes is unknown.

Sequence data were generated for unstimulated naive, memory, effector memory and TEMRA subsets in three donor pairs. This TCR derives from a human donor in good health. The chain combines TRBV6-1 with TRBJ1-1; D call uncertain. The specimen sequenced was naive CD8+ T cells sorted from blood. This CDR3 is CASSAMRTEAFF. The CDR3 bases are TGTGCCAGCAGTGCGATGAGGACTGAAGCTTTCTTT.